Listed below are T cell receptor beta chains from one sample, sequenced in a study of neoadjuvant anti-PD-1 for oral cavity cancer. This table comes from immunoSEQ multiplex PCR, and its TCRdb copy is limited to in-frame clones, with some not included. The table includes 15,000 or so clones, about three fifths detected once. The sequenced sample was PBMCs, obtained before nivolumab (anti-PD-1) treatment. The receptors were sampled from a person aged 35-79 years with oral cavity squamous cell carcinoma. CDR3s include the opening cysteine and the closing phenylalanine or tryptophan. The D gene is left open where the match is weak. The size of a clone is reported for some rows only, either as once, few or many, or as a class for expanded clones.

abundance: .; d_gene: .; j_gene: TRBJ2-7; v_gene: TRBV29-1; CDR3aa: CSVLGALGGEQYF; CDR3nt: TGCAGCGTCCTCGGAGCTTTAGGAGGCGAGCAGTACTTC
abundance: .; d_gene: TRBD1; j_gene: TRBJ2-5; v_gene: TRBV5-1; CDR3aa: CASSDVGARGRETQYF; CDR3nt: TGCGCCAGCAGCGACGTGGGGGCCAGGGGGCGGGAGACCCAGTACTTC
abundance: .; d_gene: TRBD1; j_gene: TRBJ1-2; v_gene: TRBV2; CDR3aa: CARERQGDYGYTF; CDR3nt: TGTGCCAGGGAAAGACAGGGTGACTATGGCTACACCTTC
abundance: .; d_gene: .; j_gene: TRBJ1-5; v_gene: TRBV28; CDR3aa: CASSFPGNSNQPQHF; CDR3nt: TGTGCCAGCAGTTTTCCGGGGAATAGCAATCAGCCCCAGCATTTT
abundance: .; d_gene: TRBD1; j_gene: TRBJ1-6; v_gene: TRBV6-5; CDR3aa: CASSRQGWSGTPLHF; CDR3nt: TGTGCCAGCAGTCGACAGGGGTGGTCGGGAACACCCCTCCACTTT
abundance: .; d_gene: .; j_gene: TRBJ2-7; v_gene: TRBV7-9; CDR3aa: CASSLRSVSSYEQYF; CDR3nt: TGTGCCAGCAGCTTAAGGTCCGTCAGTTCCTACGAGCAGTACTTC
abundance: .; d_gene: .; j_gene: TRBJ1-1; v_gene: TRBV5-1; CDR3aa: CASSLGVRAEAFF; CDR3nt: TGCGCCAGCAGCTTAGGGGTTAGGGCTGAAGCTTTCTTT
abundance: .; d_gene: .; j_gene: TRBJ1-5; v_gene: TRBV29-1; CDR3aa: CSVEVSGNQPQHF; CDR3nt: TGCAGCGTTGAAGTCTCGGGGAATCAGCCCCAGCATTTT
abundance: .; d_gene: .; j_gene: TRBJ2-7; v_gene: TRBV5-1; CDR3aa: CASSRDDKEEQYF; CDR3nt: TGCGCCAGCAGCCGGGACGACAAGGAGGAGCAGTACTTC
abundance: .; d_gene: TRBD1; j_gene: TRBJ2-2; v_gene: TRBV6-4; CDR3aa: CASSLNTGGAVTGELFF; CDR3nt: TGTGCCAGCAGCCTTAATACAGGGGGCGCCGTCACCGGGGAGCTGTTTTTT
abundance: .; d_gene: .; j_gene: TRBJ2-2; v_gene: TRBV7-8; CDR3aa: CASSPRRAGELFF; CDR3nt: TGTGCCAGCAGCCCTCGAAGGGCCGGGGAGCTGTTTTTT
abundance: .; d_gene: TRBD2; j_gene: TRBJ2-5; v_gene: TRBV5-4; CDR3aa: CASSYSGGETQYF; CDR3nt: TGTGCCAGCAGCTATAGCGGGGGGGAGACCCAGTACTTC
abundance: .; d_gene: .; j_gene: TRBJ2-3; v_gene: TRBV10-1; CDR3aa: CASSESKTTSTDTQYF; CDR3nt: TGCGCCAGCAGTGAGTCAAAGACTACTAGCACAGATACGCAGTATTTT
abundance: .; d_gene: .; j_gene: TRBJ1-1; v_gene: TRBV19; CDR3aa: CASKKKVNSLQNTEAFF; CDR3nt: TGTGCCAGTAAGAAGAAGGTTAACTCCCTTCAGAACACTGAAGCTTTCTTT
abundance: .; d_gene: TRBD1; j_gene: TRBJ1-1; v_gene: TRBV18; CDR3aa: CASSLFRDSSLGGTEAFF; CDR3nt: TGTGCCAGCTCACTATTTCGGGACAGCTCACTTGGAGGGACTGAAGCTTTCTTT
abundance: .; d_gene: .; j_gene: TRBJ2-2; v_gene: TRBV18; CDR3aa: CASSQIGELFF; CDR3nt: TGTGCCAGCTCCCAAATCGGGGAGCTGTTTTTT
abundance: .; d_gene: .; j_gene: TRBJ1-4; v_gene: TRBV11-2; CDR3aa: CASSPGRVNVVRSEKLFF; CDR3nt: TGTGCCAGCAGCCCGGGGAGGGTGAATGTGGTCCGGAGTGAAAAACTGTTTTTT
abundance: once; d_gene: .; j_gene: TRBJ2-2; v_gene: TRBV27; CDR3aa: CASSFDRILTGELFF; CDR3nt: TGTGCCAGCAGTTTCGACAGAATCCTCACCGGGGAGCTGTTTTTT
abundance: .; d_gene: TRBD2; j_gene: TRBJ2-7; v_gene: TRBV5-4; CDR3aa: CASSSSGGAYEQYF; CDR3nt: TGTGCCAGCAGTTCCAGCGGGGGGGCGTACGAGCAGTACTTC
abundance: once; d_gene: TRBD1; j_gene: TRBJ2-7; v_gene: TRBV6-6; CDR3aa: CASSYPGQGQYEQYF; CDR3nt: TGTGCCAGCAGTTACCCCGGACAGGGGCAATACGAGCAGTACTTC
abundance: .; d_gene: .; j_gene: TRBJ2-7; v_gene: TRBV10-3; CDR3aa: CAISEKGLNEQYF; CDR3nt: TGTGCCATCAGTGAGAAGGGTTTGAATGAGCAGTACTTC
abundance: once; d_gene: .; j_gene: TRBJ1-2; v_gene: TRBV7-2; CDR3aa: CASSPRGGLGYTF; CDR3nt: TGTGCCAGCAGCCCCCGGGGGGGGTTAGGCTACACCTTC
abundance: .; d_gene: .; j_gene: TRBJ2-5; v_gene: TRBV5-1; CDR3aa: CASSFSQYQETQYF; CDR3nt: TGCGCCAGCAGCTTTTCCCAATACCAAGAGACCCAGTACTTC
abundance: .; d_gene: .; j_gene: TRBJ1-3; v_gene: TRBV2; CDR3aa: CASSVIGKGTSGNTIYF; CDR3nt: TGTGCCAGCAGTGTCATAGGAAAGGGGACGTCCGGAAACACCATATATTTT
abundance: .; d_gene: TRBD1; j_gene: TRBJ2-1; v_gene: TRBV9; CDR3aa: CASSPLRAGTGSNEQFF; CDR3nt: TGTGCCAGCAGCCCTCTCAGGGCCGGGACAGGGTCCAATGAGCAGTTCTTC
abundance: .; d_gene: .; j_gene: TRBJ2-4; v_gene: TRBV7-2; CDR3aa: CASSSKNIQYF; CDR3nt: TGTGCCAGCAGCTCGAAAAACATTCAGTACTTC
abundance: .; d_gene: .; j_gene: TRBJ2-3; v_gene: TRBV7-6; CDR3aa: CASSPQGGGGTQYF; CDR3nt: TGTGCCAGCAGCCCCCAGGGGGGGGGCGGTACGCAGTATTTT
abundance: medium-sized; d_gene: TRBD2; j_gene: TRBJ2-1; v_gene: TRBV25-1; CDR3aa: CASSDAGTSVKQFF; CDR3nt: TGTGCCAGCAGTGACGCCGGGACTAGCGTAAAGCAGTTCTTC
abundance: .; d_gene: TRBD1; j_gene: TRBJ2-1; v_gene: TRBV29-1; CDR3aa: CSFKSGTGSYNEQFF; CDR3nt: TGCAGCTTCAAATCGGGGACAGGCTCCTACAATGAGCAGTTCTTC
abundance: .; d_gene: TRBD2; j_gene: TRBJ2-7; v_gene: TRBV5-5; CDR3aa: CASSRTSGNREYF; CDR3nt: TGTGCCAGCAGCCGGACTAGCGGGAACAGGGAGTACTTC
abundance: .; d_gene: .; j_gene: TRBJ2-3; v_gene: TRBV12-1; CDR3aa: CASSFPGVRADTQYF; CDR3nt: TGTGCCAGCAGCTTCCCCGGGGTGCGAGCAGATACGCAGTATTTT